This T cell receptor beta chain was obtained from a study of cytomegalovirus exposure and HLA in healthy donors. The study ran its PCR with 60 Vbeta and 13 Jbeta primers. This table comes from immunoSEQ multiplex PCR, and its TCRdb copy is limited to in-frame clones, with some not included. Among tens of thousands of clones listed, 75% to 90% were seen once. Each donor was healthy, and each was a bone marrow donor. Findings of the study overall: In terms of immune exposure information, only CMV serostatus was available. Fewer N-insertions (relative to the approximately 670-donor mean) were reportedly seen in an Asian-associated ancestry cluster in a later analysis. Certain sequence variants were highly shared and formed a cluster, and this cluster was likely a sequencing artifact.

The CDR3 consists of 16 residues. Trimming cost V 6 bases and J 5 bases; bases outside gene matches: 8. Germline CDR1 is SGHNT and CDR2 is YENEEA. Notes on this clone: What it recognizes is unknown.

Sequenced sample: PBMCs. The clonotype originates from a man aged 45 to 65 in good health and CMV-seropositive. The V call is TRBV11-3, the J call TRBJ2-2, with TRBD1 matching over 11 bases. In DNA form, the CDR3 reads TGTGCCAGCAGACGGCCGGGACAGGGGGGGACCGGGGAGCTGTTTTTT. This codes for CASRRPGQGGTGELFF.